This T cell receptor beta chain comes out of a study of Ad26.COV2.S vaccination and SARS-CoV-2 variants. The CDR3 loop spans 15 amino acids. V was shortened by 2 bases and J by 0 bases, with 10 bases between the two germline ends. The germline V gene encodes CDR1 MNHEY and CDR2 SVGAGI. Method: immunoSEQ multiplex PCR; TCRdb's copy keeps in-frame clones and lacks some. The sample lists fewer than 500,000 clones, roughly 89% seen once, with about 2.5% in the top ten. Treatment defined: about 20 received Ad26.COV2.S at low or high dose, single or two shots; a few received placebo; per-sample allocation not given. Sampling happened 63 days after the first vaccine or placebo injection.

This chain connects TRBV6-5 to TRBJ2-5; D is possibly TRBD2 (5 bases). This material consisted of peripheral blood, taken in a trial of Ad26.COV2.S vaccine versus placebo. The TCR comes from a person aged 18 to 65 who received the Ad26.COV2.S COVID-19 vaccine or a placebo. The CDR3 region has the DNA TGTGCCAGCAGTTACCCCCGGGAAGACCAAGAGACCCAGTACTTC. Amino acid sequence: CASSYPREDQETQYF.